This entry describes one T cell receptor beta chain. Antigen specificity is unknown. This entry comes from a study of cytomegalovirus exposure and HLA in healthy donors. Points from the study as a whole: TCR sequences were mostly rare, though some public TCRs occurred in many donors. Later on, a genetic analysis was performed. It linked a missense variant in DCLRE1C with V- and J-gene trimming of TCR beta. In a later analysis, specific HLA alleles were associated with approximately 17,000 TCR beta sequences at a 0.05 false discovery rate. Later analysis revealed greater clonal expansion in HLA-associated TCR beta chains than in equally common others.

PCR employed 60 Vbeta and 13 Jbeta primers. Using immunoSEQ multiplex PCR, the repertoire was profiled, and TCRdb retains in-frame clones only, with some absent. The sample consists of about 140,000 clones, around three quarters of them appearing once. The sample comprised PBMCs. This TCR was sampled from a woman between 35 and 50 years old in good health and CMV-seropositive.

CDR3 bases: TGCGCCAGCAGCTTGCAGGGGGCGAGCAATGAGCAGTTCTTC. It specifies CASSLQGASNEQFF. This chain connects TRBV5-1 to TRBJ2-1, with 8 bases aligning to TRBD1. Germline values: CDR1 SGHRS, CDR2 YFSETQ. The V and J ends lost 1 base and 6 bases, in that order; junction bases with no gene match: 3. There are 14 residues in the CDR3.